These T cell receptor beta chains were read from a single sample in a study of PD-L1 blockade in urothelial cancer. Some clones are missing from TCRdb's copy, which holds only in-frame ones; the method was immunoSEQ multiplex PCR. The sample has roughly 63,000 clones; approximately 80% are singletons. Here the sequenced sample was PBMCs, taken around atezolizumab (anti-PD-L1) treatment. All receptors derive from a man between 65 and 85 years old with urothelial cancer. The CDR3 runs from the conserved cysteine through the conserved F or W.

TRBV15,TRBJ2-7,CATSRLLAGGSEQYF
TRBV5-4,TRBJ1-2,CASSLWPTNYGYTF
TRBV7-9,TRBJ2-2,CASSPQGAGELFF
TRBV19,TRBJ2-1,CASSPDGPSGIGSYNEQFF
TRBV10-1,TRBJ2-1,CASSGQDSYNEQFF
TRBV7-2,TRBJ2-1,CASSFRLAGVGYEQFF
TRBV7-3,TRBJ1-1,CASRLGQTNTEAFF
TRBV19,TRBJ2-3,CASSKDRTVGTDTQYF
TRBV5-4,TRBJ2-7,CASSLAEEPYEQYF
TRBV11-2,TRBJ1-4,CASSLDIAGGAGKLFF
TRBV20-1,TRBJ1-1,CSASLRETAFF
TRBV5-4,TRBJ2-1,CASSLPVAGGPYNEQFF
TRBV19,TRBJ2-7,CASSIGFGTYEQYF
TRBV12-5,TRBJ2-2,CASGSNTGELFF
TRBV18,TRBJ1-1,CASSPGGAPPTEAFF
TRBV28,TRBJ1-1,CASIQANTEAFF
TRBV4-1,TRBJ2-7,CASSQNLPPPSSYEQYF
TRBV6-5,TRBJ2-5,CASSYSGLAGVETQYF
TRBV6-6,TRBJ2-3,CATPDRRRDTQYF
TRBV13,TRBJ2-7,CASSSDSAYEQYF
TRBV5-6,TRBJ2-7,CASSSARASYEQYF
TRBV6-1,TRBJ2-7,CASSTRQVREQYF
TRBV7-8,TRBJ2-3,CASSTRTGKTDTQYF
TRBV5-1,TRBJ2-7,CASSRRTDREQYF
TRBV5-8,TRBJ1-2,CASSLWPGGSYGYTF
TRBV11-2,TRBJ2-2,CASSSHPGTGATGELFF
TRBV25-1,TRBJ1-2,CASSELGTGGGYTF
TRBV5-4,TRBJ2-7,CASSLADGGIHYEQYF
TRBV7-6,TRBJ2-1,CASSLDRGRVGNEQFF
TRBV19,TRBJ2-1,CASSPQTSGRPQGEQFF
TRBV29-1,TRBJ2-2,CSVPGDSGMVGELFF
TRBV30,TRBJ1-2,CAWSAQGQYGYTF
TRBV5-1,TRBJ2-1,CASSVTSGISAYNEQFF
TRBV7-9,TRBJ1-1,CASSLDDGLAGTEAFF
TRBV6-6,TRBJ1-1,CASSRTGGTEAFF
TRBV9,TRBJ1-4,CASSVTGTNEKLFF
TRBV5-4,TRBJ2-2,CASSLDRGLTGELFF
TRBV5-4,TRBJ1-1,CASSLGQGANTEAFF
TRBV28,TRBJ2-1,CASPGTSAATGYNEQFF